Presented here are 7 T cell receptor beta chains from one specimen sequenced in a study of breast tumors, draining lymph nodes, adjacent tissues. TCRdb re-derived calls from the multiplex PCR reads in MiXCR, one entry per CDR3 protein. This sample has about 230,000 distinct CDR3 sequences, with about 32% found just once. Samples came from axillary lymph nodes draining the breast cancer. The source material was axillary lymph node tissue. These receptor sequences come from a female donor with breast cancer. Some clones in this sample may be carry-over from other donors' samples.

This clonotype was picked up many times. The chain uses TRBV7-2 and TRBJ2-3; no clear D gene. Germline lookup yields CDR1 SGHTA and CDR2 FQGNSA. V was clipped by 5 bases and J by 0 bases, with 9 bases between them. The CDR3 spans 14 residues. CDR3 bases: TGTGCCAGCAGCCATAGGGTCAGCACAGATACGCAGTATTTT. This gives the protein CASSHRVSTDTQYF. Drawing the rest from reference TRBV7-2 and TRBJ2-3, the complete variable domain is GAGVSQSPSNKVTEKGKDVELRCDPISGHTALYWYRQSLGQGLEFLIYFQGNSAPDKSGLPSDRFSAERTGGSVSTLTIQRTQQEDSAVYLCASSHRVSTDTQYFGPGTRLTVL.

This clonotype was observed at least ten times. The J gene is TRBJ2-7, the V gene TRBV29-1; perhaps TRBD2 as D (6 bases). Per germline, CDR1 SQVTM and CDR2 ANQGSEA. Trimming removed 6 bases at V and 3 bases at J, with 12 bases between. The CDR3 is 12 amino acids. The CDR3 sequence is CSVRDFDYEQYF. CDR3 nucleotides: TGCAGCGTACGGGACTTCGACTACGAGCAGTACTTC.

This clonotype was picked up one time. The rearrangement links TRBV19 to TRBJ1-5, with no clear D. This CDR3 spans 16 amino acids. V was clipped by 3 bases and J by 3 bases, with 15 bases between them. Germline V gene sequence: CDR1 LNHDA, CDR2 SQIVND (reference sequence). Here the CDR3 reads CASSIRREGHNQPQHF. The DNA of the CDR3 is TGTGCCAGTAGTATCCGGCGGGAGGGCCACAATCAGCCCCAGCATTTT.

This chain connects TRBV30 to TRBJ1-1, with D tentatively TRBD1 (6 bases). Germline CDR1 reads GTSNPN; CDR2 reads SVGIG (reference sequence). The CDR3 is 13 residues long. Trimming stripped 5 bases from V and 6 bases from J, with 16 bases between. CDR3 sequence (DNA): TGTGCCTGGTCCAGGGGAGGTTTGGCTGAAGCTTTCTTT. It is translated as CAWSRGGLAEAFF. Supplemented by reference TRBV30 and TRBJ1-1, the full variable domain reads SQTIHQWPATLVQPVGSPLSLECTVEGTSNPNLYWYRQAAGRGLQLLFYSVGIGQISSEVPQNLSASRPQDRQFILSSKKLLLSDSGFYLCAWSRGGLAEAFFGQGTRLTVV.

This clonotype was detected ten times or more. V usage is TRBV6-5 and J usage is TRBJ1-5; 8 positions agree with TRBD1. The CDR3 is made up of 16 amino acids. Germline values: CDR1 MNHEY, CDR2 SVGAGI. Germline trimming cut 5 bases from V and 2 bases from J; bases unmatched to any gene: 8. The CDR3 region is CASSPRTGSGNQPQHF. Written as DNA, the CDR3 is TGTGCCAGCAGTCCTCGGACAGGGTCGGGCAATCAGCCCCAGCATTTT.

With respect to this clonotype: An end of the junction does not agree with germline; a read error may underlie this. The V gene is TRBV9, the J gene TRBJ2-2, with a tentative D call TRBD2 (5 bases). The CDR3 has 13 residues. From germline, CDR1 is SGDLS and CDR2 YYNGEE. Here the CDR3 reads CASGVGLTGELFF. The CDR3 bases are TGTGCCAGCGGCGTAGGGCTGACCGGGGAGCTGTTTTTC.

The rearrangement joins TRBV20-1 to TRBJ2-3, with TRBD2 matching 12 bases. J lost 11 bases, V lost 0 bases, and 9 bases had no gene match. Germline V gene data show CDR1 as DFQATT and CDR2 as SNEGSKA (reference sequence). CDR3 length: 15 residues. DNA for the CDR3: TGCAGTGCTAGAGATTGGGCTAGCGGGAGGGTTGAGCAGTATTTT. It codes for CSARDWASGRVEQYF.